The clone carrying this TCR beta chain was observed a few times. Its antigen is undetermined. The investigators reverse transcribed all of the isolated RNA, so they sequenced expressed TCRB transcripts. Data came from immunoSEQ multiplex PCR; TCRdb stores just in-frame clones and leaves some out. The table records about 650,000 clones, around an eighth of them present only once. The V and J ends lost 2 bases and 6 bases respectively, with 14 bases between them. This CDR3 is built from 14 residues. From germline, CDR1 is MNHNY and CDR2 SVGAGI (reference sequence). The entry originates in a study of beta chain features in type 1 diabetes. Study as a whole: Patients did not differ from healthy donors in age, gender or cell yield. Sorted cells from all samples, numbering fewer than 120,000,000, were examined.

Whole-study results and caveats: A moderate, significant TCRB CDR3 shortening appeared in type 1 diabetes across four CD4+ subsets. The similarity of naive, central memory and Treg TCRB repertoires appeared greater among patients than among healthy donors.

This chain links TRBV6-6 with TRBJ2-7; D not certain. Material: naive CD4+ T cells from blood. The receptor was derived from a man under 40 with type 1 diabetes. CDR3 nucleotide sequence: TGTGCCAGCAGTTACACGGCCGAGACGAGCGAGCAGTACTTC. It codes for CASSYTAETSEQYF.